Following are 3 T cell receptor beta chains from one sample sequenced in a study of T-cell reconstitution after alpha-beta-depleted transplantation in children. Library preparation (for TCRbeta) was performed with unique molecular identifiers. TCRdb reprocessed the PCR reads via MiXCR and lists one record per CDR3 protein. Among about a million distinct CDR3 sequences, roughly 31% were seen once, and the ten largest hold under 30%. The sample was PBMCs, mostly from graft donor cells, taken 360 days after TCRalphabeta/CD19-depleted stem cell transplant. The receptors stem from a boy in the first two years of life who had a stem cell transplant for SCID, so the T cells may come from the graft donor.

This clonotype appeared a few times. The chain combines TRBV6-2 or TRBV6-3 with TRBJ2-7; 7 positions match TRBD2. The junction had 12 bases not matched to a gene; V was cut back by 8 bases and J by 8 bases. The CDR3 consists of 13 residues. CDR1 is MNHEY, CDR2 SVGEGT, per germline. CDR3 DNA: TGTGCCAGCCAGAAAAGCGGGGCGGGTAAGCAGTACTTC. Residues: CASQKSGAGKQYF.

The table lists this clonotype with many counts. The V gene is TRBV5-1, the J gene TRBJ1-2, with unresolved D. Trimming took 0 bases from V and 8 from J, leaving 11 bases between them. The length of the CDR3 is 13 residues. Germline CDR1 and CDR2: SGHRS and YFSETQ. The CDR3 DNA follows: TGCGCCAGCAGCTTGGTGTTCCAGGAGGGCTACACCTTC. Amino acids: CASSLVFQEGYTF. Drawing the rest from reference TRBV5-1 and TRBJ1-2, the complete variable domain is KAGVTQTPRYLIKTRGQQVTLSCSPISGHRSVSWYQQTPGQGLQFLFEYFSETQRNKGNFPGRFSGRQFSNSRSEMNVSTLELGDSALYLCASSLVFQEGYTFGSGTRLTVV.

The chain recombines TRBV10-3 with TRBJ2-5, with TRBD1 identical over 8 bases. The CDR3 sequence is 14 residues long. Trimming removed 3 bases from V and 4 bases from J; junction bases left unmatched: 4. The germline V gene has CDR1 ENHRY and CDR2 SYGVKD. The chain's CDR3 is CAISDHDRGETQYF. CDR3 DNA sequence: TGTGCCATCAGTGATCACGACAGGGGAGAGACCCAGTACTTC.